This TCR beta chain emerged from a study of shared clonotypes between healthy human individuals. Evenly divided among several immunoSEQ plates was the genomic DNA of each subset. Some clones are missing from TCRdb's copy, which holds only in-frame ones; the method was immunoSEQ multiplex PCR. The table lists millions of clones, about 95% of them singletons. Trimming removed 0 bases from V and 3 bases from J, with 10 bases in between. Germline V gene lookup returns CDR1 SGHDT and CDR2 YYEEEE. This CDR3 spans 14 amino acids. Naive CD8 cells were CD45RO-negative, positively selected for CCR7, excluding terminally differentiated effector memory CD45RA+ cells.

The sequence derives from a young man in good health. V and J are TRBV5-6 and TRBJ2-7; D might be TRBD2 (6 bases). Sequencing was done on a sample of naive CD8+ T cells sorted from blood. The CDR3 spells CASSLGLEIYEQYF. The CDR3 DNA sequence: TGTGCCAGCAGCTTGGGACTAGAAATCTACGAGCAGTACTTC.